This is a list of T cell receptor beta chains from one sample in a study of shared clonotypes between healthy human individuals. Only in-frame clones appear in the TCRdb table, and some are missing; sequencing was by immunoSEQ multiplex PCR. Of 1.5 million to 2.5 million clones detected, about 94% appear once; the ten largest clones hold around 1%. Input material: naive CD8+ T cells sorted from blood. The receptors derive from a man in his late teens or twenties in good health. The CDR3 runs from the conserved cysteine through the conserved F or W. Size values are once, few and many counts, or a class for expanded clones, and some rows have none.

clone_size v_call cdr3_aa
- TRBV30 CAWGQGTDTQYF
- TRBV5-8 CASSSGTGINTEAFF
- TRBV6-5 CASSAGTEQYF
- TRBV5-1 CASSSSLAGGPDEQFF
- TRBV29-1 CSVASASGGDLFDEQYF
once TRBV7-9 CASSFMAETQYF
- TRBV5-4 CASSLENAGYNEQFF
- TRBV27 CASSYGQGVNQPQHF
- TRBV30 CAWSGTGWAYGYTF
- TRBV27 CASSPSLGEDGYEQYF
- TRBV27 CASSDREIHNEQFF
- TRBV7-6 CASSTRDSANTGELFF
- TRBV7-8 CASSDAGDPGTQYF
- TRBV27 CASRGLSTGELFF
- TRBV28 CASCTGGSAYEQYF
- TRBV7-9 CASSLAGTAFVYGTDTQYF